Below are 2 T cell receptor beta chains sequenced from a single sample in a study of blood T cells in healthy people across ages. Primed by a sample-barcoded 5' primer and a J-beta primer mix, a second PCR proceeded for about 6 to 11 cycles. A single record per CDR3 protein comes from TCRdb applying MiXCR to the 5' RACE reads. Altogether over 1,500,000 distinct CDR3 sequences are present, approximately 50% being singletons, with the ten largest covering 2% to 2.5%. Sequencing input: blood. Receptors originate from a woman aged 40-49 years in good health.

The chain has TRBV13 and TRBJ2-5, with TRBD2 identical over 13 bases. The J call may not be correct, given that the DNA end is closer to TRBJ2-7. The CDR3 runs to 15 residues. Germline V gene sequence: CDR1 PRHDT, CDR2 FYEKMQ (reference sequence). CDR3 in DNA: TGTGCCAGCAGGAGGCTGGGGACTAGCGGGGACGAGCAGTACTTC. It specifies CASRRLGTSGDEQYF.

Only a few counts were recorded for this clonotype. The chain uses TRBV5-1 and TRBJ2-5; 11 bases map to TRBD1. CDR3 length equals 16 residues. Germline V gene lookup returns CDR1 SGHRS and CDR2 YFSETQ. V lost 3 bases and J lost 2; bases outside the gene matches: 6. DNA of the CDR3: TGCGCCAGCAGCTGGGGGGACAGGGGGTTTCAAGAGACCCAGTACTTC. Protein sequence: CASSWGDRGFQETQYF.